This T cell receptor beta chain was recorded in a study of shared clonotypes between healthy human individuals. Profiled with immunoSEQ multiplex PCR; TCRdb holds only in-frame clones, not every one. The sample records 2 million to 2.5 million clones, 85% to 95% being singletons. Study-wide results and caveats: What naive subsets generally showed was a larger estimated richness than memory subsets showed. Represented diversity (both genetic and exposure-history) was limited by the small number of donors.

Points on this clone: As yet, its antigen is unknown.

The naive CD8 fraction comprised CD45RO-negative cells positively selected for CCR7 and excluded terminally differentiated effector memory CD45RA+ cells. Donors were healthy HIV-negative adults without recent acute infections or vaccinations. Only Caucasian adults living in Nashville, Tennessee made up the donor group. The receptor was derived from a man between 18 and 29 years old in good health. Some clones in this sample may be carry-over from other donors' samples. Sequences were obtained from naive CD8+ T cells from PBMCs.

The CDR3 DNA reads TGTGCCAGCAGCCCCAGACAGGGGAGCGGTGAGCAGTTCTTC. It yields the protein CASSPRQGSGEQFF. This chain uses TRBV7-9 with TRBJ2-1; 8 positions agree with TRBD1. V was clipped by 5 bases and J by 9 bases; unmatched bases: 9. CDR1 SEHNR and CDR2 FQNEAQ come from the germline V gene (reference sequence). This CDR3 has 14 residues.